The text below deals with one T cell receptor beta chain. Together with a sample-barcoded 5' primer, a J-beta primer mix was included in a second PCR lasting 7 to 11 cycles. CDR3-containing paired-end reads numbered at least 2.5 million in each sample. Via MiXCR, TCRdb re-called the 5' RACE reads, giving one row per CDR3 protein. Here the sample spans roughly 790,000 distinct CDR3 sequences, approximately 43% being singletons. The CDR3 is 15 amino acids. The V gene's germline CDR1 is DFQATT and CDR2 SNEGSKA (reference sequence). The data stem from a study of blood T cells in healthy people across ages.

The sample comprised blood. The chain carries TRBV20-1 and TRBJ2-1; maybe TRBD1 (6 bases). This TCR was sampled from a woman aged 60 to 75 in good health. CDR3 sequence: CRLTHARGSQETQFF. CDR3 in DNA: TGCAGGCTTACTCACGCGAGGGGGTCCCAAGAAACCCAGTTCTTC.